Shown below are 9 T cell receptor beta chains from a single sample sequenced in a study of graft-versus-host responses after intestinal transplantation (dated by TCRdb to the early 2020s). The antigens of these receptors remain unknown. The time point label on this specimen signifies: cells obtained before transplantation from donor or recipient. The library was prepared using the immunoSEQ multiplex PCR assay. Drawn from immuneACCESS, this table holds only the in-frame rearrangements with V and J called that TCRdb kept. Clones are partly lost; checked studies trace under half to an unresolved V gene and leave the rest unexplained. This sample is represented by 50,000 to 75,000 clones; 90% to 95% of them were singletons. About 0.4% of the sample comes from the top ten. Specimen: unstimulated CD4+ T cells sorted from spleen or lymph node cells, collected before transplant. The receptors shown here come from a human donor who was the organ donor for an intestinal transplant.

The J gene is TRBJ2-5, the V gene TRBV11-3; 7 bases agree with TRBD2. Germline V gene lookup returns CDR1 SGHNT and CDR2 YENEEA. The CDR3 extends over 15 amino acids. The junction had 5 bases not matched to a gene; V was cut back by 1 base and J by 3 bases. CDR3 protein: CASSLGEGYEETQYF. The DNA for the CDR3 is TGTGCCAGCAGCTTAGGGGAGGGTTATGAAGAGACCCAGTACTTC.

The chain links TRBV4-2 to TRBJ1-2, with 8 positions matching TRBD1. Germline values: CDR1 LGHNA, CDR2 YNFKEQ. The J segment lost 4 bases and the V segment lost 4 bases, leaving 8 bases of the junction unmatched. The CDR3 has 15 residues. CDR3 region: CASSLGGTGIYGYTF. The DNA for the CDR3 is TGTGCCAGCAGCCTAGGGGGGACAGGAATCTATGGCTACACCTTC.

The gene calls are TRBV5-6 and TRBJ2-3; D is perhaps TRBD1 or TRBD2 (6 bases each). The CDR3 extends over 15 amino acids. Germline CDR1 SGHDT, CDR2 YYEEEE. V was pared by 2 bases and J by 6 bases, with 16 bases between. CDR3 residues: CASSFARGRSDTQYF. The CDR3, as DNA: TGTGCCAGCAGCTTCGCGAGGGGGAGGTCGGATACGCAGTATTTT.

The rearrangement uses TRBV6-5 and TRBJ1-6; possible D gene TRBD1, 5 bases. The CDR3 consists of 15 residues. V shed 8 bases and J shed 4 bases, with 15 bases lying between them. Germline CDR1 is MNHEY and CDR2 is SVGAGI. The CDR3 coding sequence is TGTGCCAGCTGGGGACGGAGTACTTATAATTCACCCCTCCACTTT. Its protein product is CASWGRSTYNSPLHF.

This clone showed up just once. The chain combines TRBV6-4 with TRBJ2-7, with a weak D call TRBD1 (6 bases). The CDR3 is made up of 15 amino acids. CDR1 is MRHNA, CDR2 SNTAGT, per germline. V was shortened by 6 bases and J by 0 bases, with 15 bases between the two germline ends. This chain's CDR3 is CASSPGQGSSYEQYF. The CDR3 nucleotides read TGTGCCAGCAGCCCGGGCCAGGGGAGCTCCTACGAGCAGTACTTC.

The genes are TRBV5-1 and TRBJ1-2; D is unresolved. This CDR3 has 12 amino acids. Germline values: CDR1 SGHRS, CDR2 YFSETQ. V was trimmed by 4 bases and J by 9 bases, leaving 13 bases between them. The CDR3 here is CASSLGSLRYTF. In DNA form, the CDR3 reads TGCGCCAGCAGCCTTGGTTCCCTCCGCTACACCTTC.

This rearrangement joins TRBV6-5 to TRBJ2-7; unclear D gene. This CDR3 spans 15 amino acids. Per germline, CDR1 MNHEY and CDR2 SVGAGI. The V gene lost 2 bases and the J gene lost 1 base, with 12 bases spanning the gap. The CDR3 DNA reads as TGTGCCAGCAGTTACACCCCGACATTTTCCTACGAGCAGTACTTC. As protein: CASSYTPTFSYEQYF.

This clone has only one observation. An end of the junction differs from the germline gene, which may be a read error. The chain links TRBV20-1 to TRBJ1-1, with 8 bases fitting TRBD1. Per germline, CDR1 DFQATT and CDR2 SNEGSKA (reference sequence). CDR3 size: 11 residues. The CDR3 loop is CRATGGTEAFF. CDR3 in DNA: TGCAGGGCTACAGGGGGCACTGAAGCTTTCTTT.

The gene calls are TRBV12-5 and TRBJ1-5, with unresolved D. Germline V gene sequence: CDR1 LGHNT, CDR2 FRNRAP. This CDR3 has 15 residues. The V end was cut by 3 bases, the J end by 0 bases, with 9 bases between. The CDR3 reads CASGLGKDSNQPQHF. CDR3 in DNA: TGTGCTAGTGGTTTAGGCAAAGATAGCAATCAGCCCCAGCATTTT.